This T cell receptor (beta chain) was found in a study of CD8+CD57+ T cells in acquired aplastic anemia. Overall study results and limits: Between patients and controls, around 30 CD8+ CDR3 sequences were found in common. CD8+ Simpson's diversity did not differ significantly between patients and controls.

The study profiled TCR beta VDJ and CDR3 using genomic DNA as template. Via MiXCR, TCRdb re-called the reads, giving one row per CDR3 protein. The sample holds hundreds of thousands of distinct CDR3 sequences; about a third are singletons and the top ten take 0.75% to 0.95%. J gave up 4 bases and V 6 bases, and 8 bases lay outside the gene matches. The germline CDR1 and CDR2 sequences are LNHDA and SQIVND (reference sequence). The CDR3 runs to 14 residues. The sequenced patients had an expansion of CD8+CD57+ cells seen by flow cytometry. This clonotype was seen just once. Its antigen remains unknown. This clonotype was sampled from a human donor with aplastic anemia. The sequencing sample was made of sorted CD4+, CD8+, or CD8+CD57+ T cells (not recorded which) from PBMCs. J is TRBJ1-2 and V is TRBV19, with 7 bases identical to TRBD1. In DNA form, the CDR3 reads TGTGCCAGTAGCCGACAGGGTATGAGCTATGGCTACACCTTC. It specifies CASSRQGMSYGYTF. Looking up the rest from reference TRBV19 and TRBJ1-2 gives the full variable domain: DGGITQSPKYLFRKEGQNVTLSCEQNLNHDAMYWYRQDPGQGLRLIYYSQIVNDFQKGDIAEGYSVSREKKESFPLTVTSAQKNPTAFYLCASSRQGMSYGYTFGSGTRLTVV.